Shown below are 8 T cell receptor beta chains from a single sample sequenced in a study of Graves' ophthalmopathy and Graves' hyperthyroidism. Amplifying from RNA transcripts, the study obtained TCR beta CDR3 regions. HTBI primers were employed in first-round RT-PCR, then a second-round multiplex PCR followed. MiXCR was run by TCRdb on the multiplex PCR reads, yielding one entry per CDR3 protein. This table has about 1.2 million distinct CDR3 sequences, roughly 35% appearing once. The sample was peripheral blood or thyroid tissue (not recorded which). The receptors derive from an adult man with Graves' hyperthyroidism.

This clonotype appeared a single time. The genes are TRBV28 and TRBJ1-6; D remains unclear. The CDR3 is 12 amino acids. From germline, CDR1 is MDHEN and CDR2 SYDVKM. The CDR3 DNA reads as TGTGGTACTTTCTCCTATAATTCACCCCTCCACTTT. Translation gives CGTFSYNSPLHF.

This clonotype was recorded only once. CDR3 protein: CSVNRGPNTEAFF. CDR3 in DNA: TGCAGTGTTAACAGGGGGCCCAACACTGAAGCTTTCTTT. The gene calls are TRBV20-1 and TRBJ1-1, with 9 bases that match TRBD1. Trimming took 7 bases from V and 2 from J; bases not matched to a gene: 5. The CDR3 extends over 13 amino acids. CDR1 DFQATT and CDR2 SNEGSKA come from the germline V gene (reference sequence).

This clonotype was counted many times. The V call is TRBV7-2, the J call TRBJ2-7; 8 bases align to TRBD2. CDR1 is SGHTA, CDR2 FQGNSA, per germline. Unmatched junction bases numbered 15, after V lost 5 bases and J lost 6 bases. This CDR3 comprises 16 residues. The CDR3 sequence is CASSTRLTGGGSEQYF. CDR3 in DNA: TGTGCCAGCAGCACCAGACTTACGGGGGGGGGATCCGAGCAGTACTTC.

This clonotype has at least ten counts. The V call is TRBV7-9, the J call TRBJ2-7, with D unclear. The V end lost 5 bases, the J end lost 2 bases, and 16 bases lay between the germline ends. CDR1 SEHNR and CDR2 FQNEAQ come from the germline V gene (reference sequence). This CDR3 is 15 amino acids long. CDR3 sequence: CASSTDRAIPYEQYF. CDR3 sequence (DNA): TGTGCCAGCAGCACGGACCGGGCGATACCCTACGAGCAGTACTTC.

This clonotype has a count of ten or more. The CDR3 sequence: CSVGQGNDEQYF. CDR3 coding DNA: TGCAGCGTGGGACAGGGGAACGACGAGCAGTACTTC. V is TRBV29-1 and J is TRBJ2-7; 10 nucleotides match TRBD1. V lost 6 bases to trimming and J lost 5 bases; unmatched junction nucleotides: 4. CDR1 is SQVTM, CDR2 ANQGSEA, per germline. There are 12 residues in the CDR3.

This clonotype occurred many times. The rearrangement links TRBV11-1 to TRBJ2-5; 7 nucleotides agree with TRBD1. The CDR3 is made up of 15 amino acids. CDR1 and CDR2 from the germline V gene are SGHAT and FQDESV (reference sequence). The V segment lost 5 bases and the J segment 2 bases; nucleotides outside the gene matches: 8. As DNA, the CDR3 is TGTGCCAGCAGCAAACGTCCGGGACAGCAAGAGACCCAGTACTTC. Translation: CASSKRPGQQETQYF.

The CDR3 is CASSHGTTDNSPLHF. DNA for the CDR3: TGCGCCAGCAGCCACGGGACTACGGATAATTCACCCCTCCACTTT. The rearrangement uses TRBV5-1 and TRBJ1-6, with D perhaps matching TRBD1 (5 bases). Trimming pared 4 bases from V and 5 bases from J, leaving 13 bases between. Germline-derived CDR1 and CDR2 are SGHRS and YFSETQ. The CDR3 length is 15 residues.

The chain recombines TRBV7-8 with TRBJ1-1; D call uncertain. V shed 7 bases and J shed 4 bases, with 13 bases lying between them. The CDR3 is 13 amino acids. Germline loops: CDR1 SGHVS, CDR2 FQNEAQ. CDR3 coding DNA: TGTGCCAGCATCGAGGGAGGTTTCACTGAAGCTTTCTTT. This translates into CASIEGGFTEAFF.